The rows below give T cell receptor beta chains drawn from one sample of a study of T cells after yellow fever vaccination. One entry per CDR3 protein results from TCRdb running MiXCR on the 5' RACE reads. The sample carries some 550,000 distinct CDR3 sequences, 15% to 20% recorded once. Sequenced here: PBMCs, sampled 15 days after the yellow fever booster vaccination. The receptors here all came from a man younger than 40 who received the YFV17D yellow fever vaccine. CDR3s include the opening cysteine and the closing phenylalanine or tryptophan. The D gene is left open where the match is weak. Some rows mark clone size as missing; the rest say once, few, many or name a class of expanded clone.

size	V	J	D	CDR3	DNA
.	TRBV30	TRBJ1-4	.	CAWGGARDEKLFF	TGTGCCTGGGGGGGGGCGCGCGATGAAAAACTGTTTTTT
.	TRBV5-1	TRBJ1-1	TRBD1	CASSLGTGASDTEAFF	TGCGCCAGCAGCTTGGGGACAGGGGCATCGGACACTGAAGCTTTCTTT
.	TRBV7-9	TRBJ2-1	.	CASEILRRDEQFF	TGTGCCAGCGAGATTCTCCGCAGAGATGAGCAGTTCTTC
few	TRBV27	TRBJ2-1	TRBD2	CASSLLLAGGPQNEQFF	TGTGCCAGCAGTTTGTTACTAGCGGGAGGGCCTCAGAATGAGCAGTTCTTC
.	TRBV27	TRBJ2-3	.	CASSPRGGAKADTQYF	TGTGCCAGCAGTCCCCGTGGGGGGGCGAAGGCAGATACGCAGTATTTT
.	TRBV4-3	TRBJ2-1	.	CASSRPDRNKEQFF	TGCGCCAGCAGCCGGCCCGACAGGAACAAAGAGCAGTTCTTC
.	TRBV29-1	TRBJ2-5	.	CSVEGSGQETQYF	TGCAGCGTTGAAGGAAGCGGACAAGAGACCCAGTACTTC
few	TRBV28	TRBJ1-4	.	CASSVWGGHNEKLFF	TGTGCCAGCAGTGTTTGGGGGGGGCATAATGAAAAACTGTTTTTT
few	TRBV12-3/TRBV12-4	TRBJ2-7	.	CATGPRTYEQYF	TGTGCCACCGGCCCCAGGACCTACGAGCAGTACTTC
many	TRBV6-2/TRBV6-3	TRBJ2-7	.	CASRYGQHYEQYF	TGTGCCAGCCGTTACGGACAGCACTACGAGCAGTACTTC
.	TRBV20-1	TRBJ2-5	.	CSASYGTAGETQYF	TGCAGTGCTAGTTACGGGACCGCTGGTGAGACCCAGTACTTC
few	TRBV12-3/TRBV12-4	TRBJ2-3	TRBD2	CASSYLAGGTDTQYF	TGTGCCAGCAGTTACCTAGCGGGAGGCACAGATACGCAGTATTTT
.	TRBV29-1	TRBJ2-7	.	CSVEVNRGGYSSYEQYF	TGCAGCGTTGAAGTTAACCGCGGCGGTTACAGCTCCTACGAGCAGTACTTC
.	TRBV29-1	TRBJ2-1	.	CSVDLEWGRYKQFF	TGCAGCGTTGATTTAGAGTGGGGGCGGTATAAACAGTTCTTC
many	TRBV5-4	TRBJ2-3	TRBD2	CASSSGTSGTDTQYF	TGTGCCAGCAGCTCCGGGACTAGCGGCACAGATACGCAGTATTTT
many	TRBV18	TRBJ2-5	.	CASSPRYQETQYF	TGTGCCAGCAGTCCCCGGTACCAAGAGACCCAGTACTTC
.	TRBV14	TRBJ2-2	.	CASSPTGLKTGELFF	TGTGCCAGCAGCCCTACAGGGTTGAAGACCGGGGAGCTGTTTTTT
.	TRBV4-2	TRBJ1-5	.	CASSQDRGDQPQHF	TGTGCCAGCAGCCAAGACAGGGGAGATCAGCCCCAGCATTTT
.	TRBV7-8	TRBJ1-4	.	CASSPKHSTGRNEKLFF	TGTGCCAGCAGCCCCAAGCATTCGACAGGCCGAAATGAAAAACTGTTTTTT
.	TRBV4-3	TRBJ2-7	TRBD1	CASSQEDRNYYEQYF	TGCGCCAGCAGCCAAGAGGACAGGAATTACTACGAGCAGTACTTC
.	TRBV29-1	TRBJ2-2	TRBD2	CSVAGTINGNTGELFF	TGCAGCGTTGCCGGGACTATCAACGGGAACACCGGGGAGCTGTTTTTT
few	TRBV12-3/TRBV12-4	TRBJ1-5	.	CASSSVRNQPQHF	TGTGCCAGCAGTTCGGTTCGGAATCAGCCCCAGCATTTT
few	TRBV5-1	TRBJ1-3	.	CASSTDGQAGNTIYF	TGCGCCAGCAGCACCGACGGACAAGCAGGAAACACCATATATTTT
few	TRBV12-3/TRBV12-4	TRBJ2-1	.	CASSVDGLRAQFF	TGTGCCAGCAGTGTAGATGGCCTTAGGGCGCAGTTCTTC
.	TRBV24-1	TRBJ1-1	.	CATSETGGTEAFF	TGTGCCACCAGTGAGACCGGGGGGACTGAAGCTTTCTTT
few	TRBV21-1	TRBJ2-7	.	CASSKPTGTGANYEQYF	TGTGCCAGCAGCAAACCGACCGGGACAGGAGCCAACTACGAGCAGTACTTC
few	TRBV4-3	TRBJ1-4	TRBD1	CASSQDSGQRGEKLFF	TGCGCCAGCAGCCAAGACTCGGGACAGCGCGGAGAAAAACTGTTTTTT
.	TRBV21-1	TRBJ2-7	.	CASRKTSSYEQYF	TGTGCCAGCAGGAAGACTAGCTCCTACGAGCAGTACTTC
few	TRBV28	TRBJ2-5	.	CASSLWGSEPETQYF	TGTGCCAGCAGTTTATGGGGTAGCGAGCCGGAGACCCAGTACTTC
.	TRBV12-3/TRBV12-4	TRBJ2-3	TRBD2	CASSPNPFQREVTDTQYF	TGTGCCAGCAGTCCGAACCCCTTCCAGCGGGAGGTGACAGATACGCAGTATTTT
few	TRBV20-1	TRBJ1-6	.	CSARVSSYNSPLHF	TGCAGTGCTAGAGTTAGCTCCTATAATTCACCCCTCCACTTT
few	TRBV7-2	TRBJ2-5	.	CASSRQDETQYF	TGTGCCAGCAGCCGACAGGATGAGACCCAGTACTTC
.	TRBV12-3/TRBV12-4	TRBJ2-7	.	CASSFLGGEEQYF	TGTGCCAGCAGTTTTCTCGGGGGCGAAGAGCAGTACTTC
many	TRBV7-2	TRBJ2-7	.	CASSSWDGYEQYF	TGTGCCAGCAGCTCCTGGGACGGCTACGAGCAGTACTTC
.	TRBV6-4	TRBJ2-3	.	CASSEGHRTDTQYF	TGTGCCAGCAGTGAAGGACATCGCACAGATACGCAGTATTTT
few	TRBV7-2	TRBJ1-1	.	CASSPPPGTEAFF	TGTGCCAGCAGCCCTCCTCCCGGAACTGAAGCTTTCTTT
many	TRBV10-3	TRBJ2-2	TRBD1	CAISIGTEGGELFF	TGTGCCATCTCGATCGGGACAGAGGGCGGGGAGCTGTTTTTT
.	TRBV9	TRBJ2-1	.	CASSVAGNEQFF	TGTGCCAGCAGCGTAGCCGGGAATGAGCAGTTCTTC
few	TRBV10-3	TRBJ2-1	TRBD2	CAISQLAGGPVNEQFF	TGTGCCATCAGCCAGCTAGCGGGAGGGCCGGTCAATGAGCAGTTCTTC
many	TRBV27	TRBJ2-1	.	CASSLLGLEQFF	TGTGCCAGCAGTCTCCTAGGGCTAGAGCAGTTCTTC
few	TRBV5-1	TRBJ2-7	TRBD1	CASSLDRDRASYEQYF	TGCGCCAGCAGCTTGGACCGGGACAGGGCCTCCTACGAGCAGTACTTC
.	TRBV28	TRBJ2-6	.	CASTGAANVLTF	TGTGCCAGCACTGGGGCGGCCAACGTCCTGACTTTC
.	TRBV6-1	TRBJ2-4	.	CASSPDRLAKNIQYF	TGTGCCAGCAGTCCCGATCGATTAGCCAAAAACATTCAGTACTTC
.	TRBV20-1	TRBJ2-1	.	CSASWEINEQFF	TGCAGTGCTAGTTGGGAGATAAATGAGCAGTTCTTC
.	TRBV12-3/TRBV12-4	TRBJ2-1	TRBD2	CASRTPGTSINEQFF	TGTGCCAGCAGAACCCCCGGGACTAGTATTAATGAGCAGTTCTTC
few	TRBV20-1	TRBJ2-5	.	CSALRPGETQYF	TGCAGTGCCCTACGTCCGGGAGAGACCCAGTACTTC
.	TRBV29-1	TRBJ2-7	TRBD1	CSALWTGAYPLFYEQYF	TGCAGCGCACTTTGGACAGGGGCGTACCCCCTGTTCTACGAGCAGTACTTC
few	TRBV11-2	TRBJ2-3	.	CASSLELAADTQYF	TGTGCCAGCAGCTTAGAACTAGCCGCAGATACGCAGTATTTT
few	TRBV10-3	TRBJ2-3	.	CAISGIDTQYF	TGTGCCATCAGTGGGATAGATACGCAGTATTTT
few	TRBV5-1	TRBJ1-1	.	CASSLVGAGESTEAFF	TGCGCCAGCAGCTTGGTTGGGGCAGGGGAAAGTACTGAAGCTTTCTTT
.	TRBV18	TRBJ2-3	.	CASSPPNYSEDTQYF	TGTGCCAGCTCACCACCTAACTACTCCGAAGATACGCAGTATTTT
once	TRBV4-1	TRBJ2-1	TRBD2	CASSPPGLAGGGNEQFF	TGCGCCAGCAGCCCTCCGGGACTAGCGGGGGGGGGAAATGAGCAGTTCTTC
.	TRBV6-1	TRBJ1-1	.	CASSEDRRRTEAFF	TGTGCCAGCAGCGAGGACCGTAGACGGACTGAAGCTTTCTTT
.	TRBV9	TRBJ1-1	.	CASSVVGDPTEAFF	TGTGCCAGCAGCGTAGTTGGGGATCCCACTGAAGCTTTCTTT
.	TRBV27	TRBJ1-6	.	CATTLTGGSPLHF	TGTGCCACCACCCTAACGGGGGGTTCACCCCTCCACTTT
few	TRBV18	TRBJ2-7	.	CASSPGWDLTYEQYF	TGTGCCAGCTCACCAGGGTGGGACCTGACCTACGAGCAGTACTTC
few	TRBV10-2	TRBJ1-1	.	CASFDRDAEAFF	TGCGCCTCCTTCGACCGAGACGCTGAAGCTTTCTTT